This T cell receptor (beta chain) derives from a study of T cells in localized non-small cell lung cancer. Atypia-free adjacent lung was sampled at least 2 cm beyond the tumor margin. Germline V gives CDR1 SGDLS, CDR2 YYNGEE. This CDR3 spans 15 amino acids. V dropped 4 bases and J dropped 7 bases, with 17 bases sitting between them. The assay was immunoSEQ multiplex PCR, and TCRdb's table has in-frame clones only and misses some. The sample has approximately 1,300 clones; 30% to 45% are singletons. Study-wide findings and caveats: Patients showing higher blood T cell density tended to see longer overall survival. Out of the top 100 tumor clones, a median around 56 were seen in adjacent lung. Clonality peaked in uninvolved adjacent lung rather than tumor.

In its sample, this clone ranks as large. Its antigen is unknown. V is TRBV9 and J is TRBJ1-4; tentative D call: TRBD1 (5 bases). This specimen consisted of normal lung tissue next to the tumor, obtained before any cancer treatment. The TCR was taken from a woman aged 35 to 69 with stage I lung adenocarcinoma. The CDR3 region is CASSKGTVTSEKLFF. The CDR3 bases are TGTGCCAGCAGCAAAGGGACCGTTACGAGTGAAAAACTGTTTTTT. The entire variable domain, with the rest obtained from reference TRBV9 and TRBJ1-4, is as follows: DSGVTQTPKHLITATGQRVTLRCSPRSGDLSVYWYQQSLDQGLQFLIQYYNGEERAKGNILERFSAQQFPDLHSELNLSSLELGDSALYFCASSKGTVTSEKLFFGSGTQLSVL.